The 27 T cell receptor beta chains listed next were all sequenced from one sample in a study of cytomegalovirus exposure and HLA in healthy donors. The PCR ran on 60 Vbeta and 13 Jbeta primers. Only in-frame clones appear in the TCRdb table, and some are missing; sequencing was by immunoSEQ multiplex PCR. Of some 200,000 clones listed, 84% were seen once; the top ten hold roughly 2.6%. Sequenced: PBMCs. Receptors were obtained from a woman in her forties or fifties in good health and CMV-seropositive.

The rearrangement joins TRBV6-1 to TRBJ1-4; D uncertain. The CDR3 extends over 14 amino acids. Germline CDR1 and CDR2: MNHNS and SASEGT. With 5 bases removed from V and 5 bases from J, the gap between germline ends came to 12 bases. CDR3 nucleotides: TGTGCCAGCAGTTTCACTCTCACCAATGAAAAACTGTTTTTT. Residues: CASSFTLTNEKLFF.

The chain is built from TRBV7-3 and TRBJ2-3; 9 bases fit TRBD2. The CDR3 totals 16 residues. Germline trimming cut 5 bases from V and 2 bases from J; bases unmatched to any gene: 8. CDR1 SGHTA and CDR2 FQGTGA come from the germline V gene. CDR3: CASSESSGGYTDTQYF. The CDR3 DNA reads TGTGCCAGCAGCGAGAGTAGCGGGGGCTACACAGATACGCAGTATTTT.

A note on this clone: One end of the junction is discordant with germline, which a read error may explain. V gene TRBV7-9 combines with J gene TRBJ2-7; tentatively, D is TRBD2 (6 bases). The CDR3 loop spans 14 amino acids. Per germline, CDR1 SEHNR and CDR2 FQNEAQ (reference sequence). The CDR3 protein is CASGFTAGPYEQYF. As DNA, the CDR3 is TGTGCCAGCGGCTTCACAGCGGGCCCCTACGAGCAGTACTTC.

The chain carries TRBV28 and TRBJ1-4; TRBD1 might be the D (6 bases). There are 15 residues in the CDR3. Germline CDR1 is MDHEN and CDR2 is SYDVKM. Deletions cut 4 bases from V and 3 bases from J, with 12 bases between. CDR3 in amino acids: CASSSQGPANEKLFF. The CDR3 DNA is TGTGCCAGCAGTTCCCAGGGGCCCGCTAATGAAAAACTGTTTTTT.

V and J are TRBV7-9 and TRBJ2-5, with a tentative D call TRBD2 (6 bases). Trimming left V 1 base short and J 5 bases short, with 14 bases between. The germline gives CDR1 SEHNR, CDR2 FQNEAQ (reference sequence). CDR3 length equals 15 residues. The CDR3 spells CASSLDAGSSETQYF. CDR3 bases: TGTGCCAGCAGCTTAGACGCCGGGAGTAGCGAGACCCAGTACTTC.

On this clone itself: An end of the junction does not agree with germline; a read error may underlie this. The chain combines TRBV7-9 with TRBJ1-2; D is undetermined. Germline V gene data show CDR1 as SEHNR and CDR2 as FQNEAQ (reference sequence). The CDR3 is 14 amino acids. This CDR3 reads CSSSLRGGNYGYTF. CDR3 in DNA: TGTTCCAGCAGCTTACGGGGAGGGAACTATGGCTACACCTTC. The full variable domain, its missing parts supplied by reference TRBV7-9 and TRBJ1-2, is DTGVSQNPRHKITKRGQNVTFRCDPISEHNRLYWYRQTLGQGPEFLTYFQNEAQLEKSRLLSDRFSAERPKGSFSTLEIQRTEQGDSAMYLCSSSLRGGNYGYTFGSGTRLTVV.

The chain uses TRBV29-1 and TRBJ2-1; 11 bases are shared with TRBD1. The V gene end was trimmed by 7 bases and the J gene end by 3 bases; junction bases not matched to a gene: 8. This CDR3 comprises 15 residues. Germline V lookup: CDR1 SQVTM, CDR2 ANQGSEA. The CDR3 reads CSATTGTGGYNEQFF. The CDR3 DNA follows: TGCAGCGCCACAACTGGGACAGGGGGCTACAATGAGCAGTTCTTC.

This clone was observed a few times. CDR3 in amino acids: CASRNLQGLYEQYF. The CDR3 DNA sequence: TGTGCCAGCAGGAACCTTCAGGGCCTCTACGAGCAGTACTTC. The V call is TRBV6-5, the J call TRBJ2-7; tentatively, D is TRBD1 (5 bases). Trimming pared 6 bases from V and 3 bases from J, leaving 15 bases between. The germline V gene has CDR1 MNHEY and CDR2 SVGAGI. This CDR3 contains 14 residues.

The gene calls are TRBV7-9 and TRBJ2-2, with 7 bases matching TRBD1. The V segment lost 7 bases and the J segment 1 base; nucleotides outside the gene matches: 9. Germline V gene data show CDR1 as SEHNR and CDR2 as FQNEAQ (reference sequence). This CDR3 is 16 amino acids long. DNA for the CDR3: TGTGCCAGCAATTTGATGGGACAGAGGAACACCGGGGAGCTGTTTTTT. This gives the protein CASNLMGQRNTGELFF.

Here the CDR3 reads CASSIGPATNEKLFF. As DNA, the CDR3 is TGTGCCAGTAGTATTGGCCCCGCAACTAATGAAAAACTGTTTTTT. The V gene is TRBV19, the J gene TRBJ1-4; D not resolved. This CDR3 comprises 15 residues. Germline CDR1 reads LNHDA; CDR2 reads SQIVND (reference sequence). V gave up 3 bases and J gave up 0 bases, with 8 bases separating them.

At least ten counts were recorded for this clone. This chain uses TRBV4-2 with TRBJ1-4; TRBD1 agrees at 7 bases. V was clipped by 0 bases and J by 7 bases; unmatched bases: 5. The CDR3 is 15 amino acids. Per the germline V gene, CDR1 is LGHNA and CDR2 is YNFKEQ. The CDR3 bases are TGTGCCAGCAGCCAAGATGAACAGGGGAGTGAAAAACTGTTTTTT. It specifies CASSQDEQGSEKLFF.

This clone has just one count. The genes are TRBV6-5 and TRBJ2-7; 7 bases map to TRBD2. V was pared by 2 bases and J by 2 bases, with 0 bases of the junction left unmatched. CDR1 MNHEY and CDR2 SVGAGI come from the germline V gene. The length of the CDR3 is 13 residues. The CDR3 here is CASSYGTTYEQYF. Written as DNA, the CDR3 is TGTGCCAGCAGTTACGGGACTACCTACGAGCAGTACTTC.

This clone was picked up a small number of times. This sequence joins TRBV29-1 and TRBJ1-4; D is possibly TRBD1 (5 bases). Germline lookup yields CDR1 SQVTM and CDR2 ANQGSEA. V was shortened by 4 bases and J by 0 bases, with 9 bases between the two germline ends. The CDR3 length is 14 residues. CDR3 loop: CSVATGPTNEKLFF. The CDR3 bases are TGCAGCGTTGCAACAGGACCAACTAATGAAAAACTGTTTTTT.

CDR3 DNA: TGTGCCAGCAGCCAATTGGGGACCGCCGGGGGGACCCAGTACTTC. Its translation is CASSQLGTAGGTQYF. The chain employs TRBV14 and TRBJ2-5; a weak D match, TRBD2 (6 bases). Trimming removed 2 bases at V and 7 bases at J, with 17 bases between. The CDR3 runs to 15 residues. CDR1 is SGHDN and CDR2 is FVKESK in the germline V gene.

This clone has only a few counts. Germline is not matched at one junction end, which may reflect a read error. The rearrangement uses TRBV18 and TRBJ1-2, with D possibly matching TRBD1 (5 bases). The CDR3 covers 12 residues. Per germline, CDR1 KGHSH and CDR2 LQKENI. CDR3 in amino acids: CASSPDNYGFTF. For the CDR3, the DNA is TGTGCCAGCTCCCCGGACAACTATGGCTTCACCTTC. Full variable domain (rest looked up from reference TRBV18 and TRBJ1-2): NAGVMQNPRHLVRRRGQEARLRCSPMKGHSHVYWYRQLPEEGLKFMVYLQKENIIDESGMPKERFSAEFPKEGPSILRIQQVVRGDSAAYFCASSPDNYGFTFGSGTRLTVV.

The chain links TRBV2 to TRBJ1-5; D ambiguous. The germline V gene has CDR1 SNHLY and CDR2 FYNNEI. V shed 7 bases and J shed 7 bases, with 14 bases lying between them. This CDR3 has 13 residues. The DNA of the CDR3 is TGTGCCAGCACCTTCGGGAACGGCCAGCCCCAGCATTTT. Translating gives CASTFGNGQPQHF.

This chain joins TRBV28 and TRBJ1-2; D gene ambiguous. The V gene's germline CDR1 is MDHEN and CDR2 SYDVKM. The CDR3 extends over 12 amino acids. The germline V and J ends were trimmed by 6 bases and 8 bases, with 13 bases remaining between them. The CDR3 reads CASRSTGYGYTF. The CDR3 nucleotides read TGTGCCAGCAGATCTACGGGATACGGCTACACCTTC.

The chain uses TRBV29-1 and TRBJ2-2; TRBD1 aligns across 8 bases. The CDR3 extends over 14 amino acids. The V segment lost 8 bases and the J segment 1 base; nucleotides outside the gene matches: 6. Germline loops: CDR1 SQVTM, CDR2 ANQGSEA. The CDR3 spells CSTGGEMNTGELFF. For the CDR3, the DNA is TGCAGCACAGGGGGTGAAATGAACACCGGGGAGCTGTTTTTT.

This clone came up once. The V call is TRBV5-4, the J call TRBJ2-1, with TRBD2 matching over 9 bases. The junction had 6 bases not matched to a gene; V was cut back by 2 bases and J by 6 bases. The CDR3 runs to 15 residues. Germline V gene sequence: CDR1 SGHNT, CDR2 YYREEE (reference sequence). This CDR3 is CASSFSAGGINEQFF. In DNA form, the CDR3 reads TGTGCCAGCAGCTTTTCGGCGGGGGGGATCAATGAGCAGTTCTTC. Full variable domain (remainder filled in from reference TRBV5-4 and TRBJ2-1): ETGVTQSPTHLIKTRGQQVTLRCSSQSGHNTVSWYQQALGQGPQFIFQYYREEENGRGNFPPRFSGLQFPNYSSELNVNALELDDSALYLCASSFSAGGINEQFFGPGTRLTVL.

The chain has TRBV10-1 and TRBJ2-2; 8 nucleotides match TRBD2. J was trimmed by 5 bases and V by 3 bases; bases with no gene match: 8. There are 16 residues in the CDR3. Germline CDR1 and CDR2: WNHNN and SYGVQD (reference sequence). CDR3 DNA: TGCGCCAGCAGTGACAAGCGGGGGCCGAGGACCGGGGAGCTGTTTTTT. Translation: CASSDKRGPRTGELFF.

This clone appeared a single time. The chain uses TRBV5-4 and TRBJ1-4; D gene ambiguous. The germline V and J ends were trimmed by 4 bases and 7 bases, with 11 bases remaining between them. This CDR3 contains 13 residues. Germline V gene lookup returns CDR1 SGHNT and CDR2 YYREEE (reference sequence). The CDR3 DNA follows: TGTGCCAGCAGCCAAGAACTTTCTGAAAAACTGTTTTTT. Translating it yields CASSQELSEKLFF.

This chain connects TRBV27 to TRBJ2-7, with D perhaps matching TRBD1 (5 bases). The CDR3 is 13 residues long. The germline V gene encodes CDR1 MNHEY and CDR2 SMNVEV (reference sequence). Trimming took off 4 bases at V and 6 bases at J, with 13 bases between the two ends. The DNA for the CDR3 is TGTGCCAGCAGTTCAGAAACAGGATGCGAGCAGTACTTC. Translated, it gives CASSSETGCEQYF.

This clone was found once. The chain has TRBV27 and TRBJ2-5, with D possibly being TRBD1 (6 bases). Germline V lookup: CDR1 MNHEY, CDR2 SMNVEV (reference sequence). V lost 7 bases and J 5 bases, leaving 20 bases between the germline ends. The CDR3 spans 15 residues. CDR3 sequence (DNA): TGTGCCAGCACTACCTCAACAGGGTCAGGGGAGACCCAGTACTTC. Translating gives CASTTSTGSGETQYF.

The rearrangement uses TRBV1 and TRBJ1-1. TRBV1 corresponds to a pseudogene. The CDR3 has 12 residues. CDR3 in amino acids: CTGKREFAEAFF. CDR3 coding DNA: TGCACCGGGAAGAGGGAGTTCGCTGAAGCTTTCTTT.

For this clone: Because the CDR3's place on the DNA is in doubt, the DNA is left out and the CDR3 is given as listed by TCRdb. This chain uses TRBV18 with TRBJ1-4. Looked up from germline, CDR1 is KGHSH and CDR2 is LQKENI. The CDR3 length equals 17 residues, ends included. CDR3 amino acids: CASSPGSSVRANEKLFF.

This chain connects TRBV19 to TRBJ1-5; 8 bases fit TRBD1. Per germline, CDR1 LNHDA and CDR2 SQIVND (reference sequence). Trimming cost V 3 bases and J 4 bases; bases outside gene matches: 5. The CDR3 length is 15 residues. The chain's CDR3 is CASSIWTGTNQPQHF. The CDR3 coding sequence is TGTGCCAGTAGTATTTGGACAGGGACTAATCAGCCCCAGCATTTT. The complete variable domain, with remaining parts taken from reference TRBV19 and TRBJ1-5, reads DGGITQSPKYLFRKEGQNVTLSCEQNLNHDAMYWYRQDPGQGLRLIYYSQIVNDFQKGDIAEGYSVSREKKESFPLTVTSAQKNPTAFYLCASSIWTGTNQPQHFGDGTRLSIL.

This sequence joins TRBV7-2 and TRBJ2-3, with D maybe TRBD1 (6 bases). Germline values: CDR1 SGHTA, CDR2 FQGNSA. The V gene lost 5 bases and the J gene lost 1 base, with 16 bases spanning the gap. This CDR3 is 16 amino acids long. CDR3 in amino acids: CASSADISGGTDTQYF. The CDR3 DNA reads TGTGCCAGCAGCGCCGACATATCAGGGGGCACAGATACGCAGTATTTT.